This T cell receptor (beta chain) originates from a study of blood T cell repertoires in COVID-19. Study-level background: The United States, Italy and Spain were the sources of the acute and convalescent COVID-19 samples. From T cells, B-cell-depleted T cells, or PBMCs came the material, which was cDNA or gDNA.

In the study's own analysis: Estimates of nucleated cell counts were drawn from the amplification of reference gene primers. Only in-frame clones appear in the TCRdb table, and some are missing; sequencing was by immunoSEQ multiplex PCR. The D gene and trimming were derived from the DNA, and the V and J assignments and clone size from that table. Of roughly 670,000 clones listed, around 90% were seen once; the top ten hold under 0.3%. The CDR3 runs 14 residues. V lost 1 base and J 5 bases, leaving 8 bases between the germline ends. The V gene's germline CDR1 is MNHNY and CDR2 SVGAGI (reference sequence).

Sample: peripheral blood. The rearrangement joins TRBV6-6 to TRBJ1-4; D is perhaps TRBD1 (6 bases). The sequence was collected from a woman aged 18-35 years with acute or convalescent COVID-19. The CDR3 is CASSYLTGNEKLFF. CDR3 bases: TGTGCCAGCAGTTACTTAACAGGGAATGAAAAACTGTTTTTT.